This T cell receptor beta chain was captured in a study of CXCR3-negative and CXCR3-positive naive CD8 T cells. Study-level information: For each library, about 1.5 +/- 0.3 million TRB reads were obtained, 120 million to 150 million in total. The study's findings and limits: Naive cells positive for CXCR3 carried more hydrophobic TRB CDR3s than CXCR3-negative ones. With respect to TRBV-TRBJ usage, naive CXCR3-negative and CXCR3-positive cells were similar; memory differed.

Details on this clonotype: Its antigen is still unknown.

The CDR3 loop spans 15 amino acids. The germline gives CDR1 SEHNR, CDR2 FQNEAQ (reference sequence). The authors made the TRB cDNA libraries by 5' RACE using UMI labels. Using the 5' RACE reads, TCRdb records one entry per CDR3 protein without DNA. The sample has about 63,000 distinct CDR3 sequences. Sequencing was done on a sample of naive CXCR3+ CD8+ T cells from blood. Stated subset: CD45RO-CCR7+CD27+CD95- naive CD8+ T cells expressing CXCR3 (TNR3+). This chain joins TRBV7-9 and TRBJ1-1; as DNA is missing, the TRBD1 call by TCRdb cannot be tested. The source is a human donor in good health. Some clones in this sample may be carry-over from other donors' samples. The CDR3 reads CASSPLDTWGTEAFF.